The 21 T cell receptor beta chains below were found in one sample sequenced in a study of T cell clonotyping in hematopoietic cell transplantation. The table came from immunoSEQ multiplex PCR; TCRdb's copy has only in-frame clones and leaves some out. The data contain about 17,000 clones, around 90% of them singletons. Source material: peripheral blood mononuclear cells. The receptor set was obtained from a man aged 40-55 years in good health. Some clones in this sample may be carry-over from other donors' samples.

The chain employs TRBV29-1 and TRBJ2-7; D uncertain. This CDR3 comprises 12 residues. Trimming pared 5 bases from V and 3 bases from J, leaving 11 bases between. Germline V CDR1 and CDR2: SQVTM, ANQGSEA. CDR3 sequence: CSVPEHRYEQYF. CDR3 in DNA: TGCAGCGTTCCGGAACACCGCTACGAGCAGTACTTC.

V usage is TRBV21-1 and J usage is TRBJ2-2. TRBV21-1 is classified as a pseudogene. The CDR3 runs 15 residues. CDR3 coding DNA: TGTGCCAGCAGCGGACGGTTCGGTACAACCGGGGAGCTGTTTTTT. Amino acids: CASSGRFGTTGELFF.

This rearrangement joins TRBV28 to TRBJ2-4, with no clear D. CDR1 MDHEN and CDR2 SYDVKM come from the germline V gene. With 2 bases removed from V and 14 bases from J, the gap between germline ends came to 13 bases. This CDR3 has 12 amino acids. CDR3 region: CASSLPSSVKYF. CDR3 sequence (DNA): TGTGCCAGCAGTTTACCCTCGTCAGTGAAGTACTTC.

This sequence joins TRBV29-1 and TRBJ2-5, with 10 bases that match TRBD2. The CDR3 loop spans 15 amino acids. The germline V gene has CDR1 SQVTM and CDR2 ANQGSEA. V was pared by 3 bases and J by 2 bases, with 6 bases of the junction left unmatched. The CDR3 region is CSVDRAGGGQETQYF. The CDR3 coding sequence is TGCAGCGTTGATCGAGCGGGAGGGGGGCAAGAGACCCAGTACTTC.

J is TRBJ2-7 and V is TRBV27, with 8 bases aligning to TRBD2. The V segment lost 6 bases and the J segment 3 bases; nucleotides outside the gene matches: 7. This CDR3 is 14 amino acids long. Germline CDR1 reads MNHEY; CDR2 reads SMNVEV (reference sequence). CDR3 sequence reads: CASSLGAGGYEQYF. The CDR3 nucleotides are TGTGCCAGCAGCCTTGGGGCGGGAGGCTACGAGCAGTACTTC.

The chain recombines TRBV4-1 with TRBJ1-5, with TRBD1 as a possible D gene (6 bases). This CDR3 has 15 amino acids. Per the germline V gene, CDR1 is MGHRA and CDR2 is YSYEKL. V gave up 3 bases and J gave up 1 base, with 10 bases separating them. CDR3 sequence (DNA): TGCGCCAGCAGCCATGGACAGTTGAGCAATCAGCCCCAGCATTTT. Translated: CASSHGQLSNQPQHF.

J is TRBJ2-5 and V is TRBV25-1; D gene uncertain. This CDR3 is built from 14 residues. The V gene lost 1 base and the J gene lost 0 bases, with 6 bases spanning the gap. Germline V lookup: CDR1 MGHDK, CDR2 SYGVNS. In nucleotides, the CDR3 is TGTGCCAGCAGTGAATCGGAGTACCAAGAGACCCAGTACTTC. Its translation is CASSESEYQETQYF. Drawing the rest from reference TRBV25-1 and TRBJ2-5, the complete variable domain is EADIYQTPRYLVIGTGKKITLECSQTMGHDKMYWYQQDPGMELHLIHYSYGVNSTEKGDLSSESTVSRIRTEHFPLTLESARPSHTSQYLCASSESEYQETQYFGPGTRLLVL.

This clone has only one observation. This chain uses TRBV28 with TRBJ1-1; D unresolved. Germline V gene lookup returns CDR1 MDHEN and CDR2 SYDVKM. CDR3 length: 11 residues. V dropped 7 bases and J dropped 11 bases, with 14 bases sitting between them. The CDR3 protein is CASTSDLGAFF. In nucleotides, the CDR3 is TGTGCCAGCACCTCAGACTTGGGGGCTTTCTTT.

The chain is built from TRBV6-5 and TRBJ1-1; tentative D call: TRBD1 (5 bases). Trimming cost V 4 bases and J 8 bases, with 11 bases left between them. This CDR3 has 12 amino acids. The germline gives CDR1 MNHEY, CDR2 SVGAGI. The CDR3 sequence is CASSSSTAEAFF. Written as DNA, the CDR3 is TGTGCCAGCAGTTCGTCGACAGCAGAAGCTTTCTTT.

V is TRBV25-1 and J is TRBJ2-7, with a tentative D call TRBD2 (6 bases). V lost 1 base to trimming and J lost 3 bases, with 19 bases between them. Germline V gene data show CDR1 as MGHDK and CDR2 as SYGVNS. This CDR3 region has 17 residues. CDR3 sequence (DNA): TGTGCCAGCAGTGAATGGGATCGGGAGTTAAGAAGCTACGAGCAGTACTTC. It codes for CASSEWDRELRSYEQYF.

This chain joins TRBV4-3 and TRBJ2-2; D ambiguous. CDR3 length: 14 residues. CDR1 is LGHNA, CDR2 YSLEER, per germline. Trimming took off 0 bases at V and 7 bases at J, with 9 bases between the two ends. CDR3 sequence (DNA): TGCGCCAGCAGCCAAGATGGGTGGTACGGGGAGCTGTTTTTT. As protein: CASSQDGWYGELFF.

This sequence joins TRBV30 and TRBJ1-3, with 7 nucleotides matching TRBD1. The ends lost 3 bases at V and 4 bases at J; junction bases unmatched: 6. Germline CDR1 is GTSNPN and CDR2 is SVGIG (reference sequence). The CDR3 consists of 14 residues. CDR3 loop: CAWRGGGKGNTIYF. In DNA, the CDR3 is TGTGCCTGGAGAGGGGGCGGGAAAGGAAACACCATATATTTT.

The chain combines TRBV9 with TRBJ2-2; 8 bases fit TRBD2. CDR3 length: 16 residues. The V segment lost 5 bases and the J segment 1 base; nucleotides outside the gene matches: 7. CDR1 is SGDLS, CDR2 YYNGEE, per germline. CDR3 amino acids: CASRDTSGKNTGELFF. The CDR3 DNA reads TGTGCCAGCAGAGATACTAGCGGAAAGAACACCGGGGAGCTGTTTTTT.

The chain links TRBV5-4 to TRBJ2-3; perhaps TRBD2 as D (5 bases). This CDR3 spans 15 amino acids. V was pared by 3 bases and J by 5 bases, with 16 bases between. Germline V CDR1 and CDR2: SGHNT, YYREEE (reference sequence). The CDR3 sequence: CASSSWTDLGDTQYF. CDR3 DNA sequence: TGTGCCAGCAGCTCCTGGACTGATCTTGGAGATACGCAGTATTTT.

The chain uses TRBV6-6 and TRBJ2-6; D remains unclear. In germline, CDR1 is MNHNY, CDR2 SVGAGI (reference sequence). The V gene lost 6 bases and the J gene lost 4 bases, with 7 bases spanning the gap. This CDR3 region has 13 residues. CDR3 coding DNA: TGTGCCAGCAGCCCACAGGGGGCCAACGTCCTGACTTTC. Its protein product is CASSPQGANVLTF.

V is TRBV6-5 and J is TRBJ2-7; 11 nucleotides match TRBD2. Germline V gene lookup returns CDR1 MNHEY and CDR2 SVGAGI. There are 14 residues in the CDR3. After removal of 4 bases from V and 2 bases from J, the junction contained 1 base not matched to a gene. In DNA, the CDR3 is TGTGCCAGCAGTTTGACTAGCGGGACCTACGAGCAGTACTTC. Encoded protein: CASSLTSGTYEQYF.

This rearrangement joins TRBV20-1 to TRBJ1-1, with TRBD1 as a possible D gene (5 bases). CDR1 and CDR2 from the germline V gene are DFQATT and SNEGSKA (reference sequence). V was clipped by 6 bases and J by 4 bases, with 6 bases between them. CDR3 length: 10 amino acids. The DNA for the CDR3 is TGCAGTGCGGGGGTCACTGAAGCTTTCTTT. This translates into CSAGVTEAFF.

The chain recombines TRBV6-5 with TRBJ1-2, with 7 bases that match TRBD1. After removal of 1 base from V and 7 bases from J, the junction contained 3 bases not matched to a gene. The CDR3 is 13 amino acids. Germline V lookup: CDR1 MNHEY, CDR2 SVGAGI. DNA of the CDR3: TGTGCCAGCAGTTACTTACAGGGGAGTGGCTACACCTTC. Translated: CASSYLQGSGYTF.

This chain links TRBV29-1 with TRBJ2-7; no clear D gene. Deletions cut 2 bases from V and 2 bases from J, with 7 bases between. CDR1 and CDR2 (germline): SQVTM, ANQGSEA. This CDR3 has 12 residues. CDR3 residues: CSVEKGAYEQYF. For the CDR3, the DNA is TGCAGCGTTGAAAAAGGCGCCTACGAGCAGTACTTC.

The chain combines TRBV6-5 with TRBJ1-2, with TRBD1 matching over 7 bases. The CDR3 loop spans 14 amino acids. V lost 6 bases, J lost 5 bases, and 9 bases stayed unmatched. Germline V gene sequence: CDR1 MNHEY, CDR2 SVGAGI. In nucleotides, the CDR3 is TGTGCCAGCAGAGACGCCGGGACAGTATATGGCTACACCTTC. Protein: CASRDAGTVYGYTF.

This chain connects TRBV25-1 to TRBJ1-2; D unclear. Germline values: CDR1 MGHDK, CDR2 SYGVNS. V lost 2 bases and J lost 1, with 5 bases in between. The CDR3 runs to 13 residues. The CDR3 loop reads CASSEGNNYGYTF. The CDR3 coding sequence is TGTGCCAGCAGTGAAGGCAATAACTATGGCTACACCTTC.